The clone carrying this T cell receptor (beta chain) is a singleton in its sample. Its target is unknown. Each sample had two DNA replicates, 0.45 to 0.65 ug blood or around 1.5 ug tissue. Produced via immunoSEQ multiplex PCR; TCRdb's table is partial and in-frame only. The table has 55,000 to 70,000 clones, more than 70% seen once. This specimen belongs to a study of early stage breast cancer tumors. Study in general: ER+/PR+/HER2- status applied to about 70% of the 16 invasive breast tumors. General observations from the study: Bulk DNA sequencing of unsorted cells missed chain pairing and markers. Most shared enriched TCRB sequences were commonly generated ones.

V lost 6 bases, J lost 1 base, and 13 bases stayed unmatched. The CDR3 covers 18 residues. In germline, CDR1 is SGHRS, CDR2 YFSETQ. This rearrangement joins TRBV5-1 to TRBJ2-5; 12 nucleotides match TRBD2. Sequencing was carried out using blood. This sequence originates from a person aged 40-50 years with breast cancer. This CDR3 is CASKTSGSITAVQETQYF. As DNA, the CDR3 is TGCGCCAGCAAGACTAGCGGGAGTATAACAGCAGTCCAAGAGACCCAGTACTTC.